These 27 T cell receptor beta chains share one sample of origin, sequenced in a study of T cells in Graves' hyperthyroidism and ophthalmopathy (dated by TCRdb to about 2019). Library generation was performed with multiplex PCR. Sequencing relied on an Illumina HiSeq 2000. TCR beta CDR3 regions were amplified from RNA transcripts. The first round of RT-PCR for the TCR CDR3 was performed with the HTBI primer set and the Qiagen OneStep RT-PCR kit. TCRdb ran its own pipeline on the public reads, namely fastp trimming at Q25 and MiXCR clone calling, and kept in-frame beta chains. CDR3 protein sequences are deduplicated, and each keeps its most common genes and DNA. Counted in this sample were fewer than 650,000 distinct CDR3 sequences; approximately 13% of them appeared once. 5.8% of the sample goes to the ten largest clones. Material: blood. These receptors all come from a woman in her 30s with Graves' hyperthyroidism that later progressed to Graves' ophthalmopathy.

This clonotype was seen a handful of times. This rearrangement joins TRBV20-1 to TRBJ2-5, with D possibly called TRBD1 or TRBD2 (5 bases each). The CDR3 sequence is 14 residues long. V shed 5 bases and J shed 1 base, with 14 bases lying between them. Germline V gene lookup returns CDR1 DFQATT and CDR2 SNEGSKA (reference sequence). CDR3 protein: CSAAPRGLQETQYF. As DNA, the CDR3 is TGCAGTGCTGCCCCCCGGGGCCTCCAAGAGACCCAGTACTTC.

This clonotype was counted at least ten times. The chain combines TRBV24-1 with TRBJ2-3; perhaps TRBD1 as D (6 bases). V was pared by 3 bases and J by 0 bases, with 12 bases between. Germline CDR1 and CDR2: KGHDR and SFDVKD. This CDR3 has 16 residues. The CDR3 bases are TGTGCCACCAGTGATCGACAGGCCCCTAGCACAGATACGCAGTATTTT. Residues: CATSDRQAPSTDTQYF.

This clonotype has a count of ten or more. As DNA, the CDR3 is TGTGCCAGCAGTTCGGGCGGTGAAGCTTTCTTT. Its translation is CASSSGGEAFF. The chain combines TRBV14 with TRBJ1-1; no clear D gene. Germline V gives CDR1 SGHDN, CDR2 FVKESK. This CDR3 has 11 amino acids. Trimming shortened V by 6 bases and J by 7 bases, and 9 bases separated the two germline ends.

The sample holds many counts of this clonotype. CDR3 amino acids: CATSRAIVMSGGYTF. The CDR3 nucleotides are TGTGCCACCAGCAGAGCCATAGTCATGTCGGGCGGCTACACCTTC. The V gene is TRBV15, the J gene TRBJ1-2; D gene uncertain. CDR1 LNHNV and CDR2 YYDKDF come from the germline V gene (reference sequence). Trimming shortened V by 1 base and J by 8 bases, and 17 bases separated the two germline ends. The CDR3 loop spans 15 amino acids. The variable domain in full, completed from reference TRBV15 and TRBJ1-2, reads DAMVIQNPRYQVTQFGKPVTLSCSQTLNHNVMYWYQQKSSQAPKLLFHYYDKDFNNEADTPDNFQSRRPNTSFCFLDIRSPGLGDTAMYLCATSRAIVMSGGYTFGSGTRLTVV.

This clonotype has a count of ten or more. The chain is built from TRBV29-1 and TRBJ2-7, with TRBD1 matching 8 bases. Germline V lookup: CDR1 SQVTM, CDR2 ANQGSEA. The CDR3 totals 12 residues. Trimming at V came to 5 bases and at J to 5 bases, leaving 5 bases not matched to a gene. The CDR3 DNA reads as TGCAGCGTTAGGACAGGGCGGGACGAGCAGTACTTC. Protein sequence: CSVRTGRDEQYF.

J is TRBJ2-3 and V is TRBV19; D may be TRBD1 (5 bases). Germline V gives CDR1 LNHDA, CDR2 SQIVND (reference sequence). The CDR3 length is 13 residues. Trimming took off 6 bases at V and 6 bases at J, with 13 bases between the two ends. CDR3: CASRKGLGDTQYF. CDR3 nucleotide sequence: TGTGCCAGTAGAAAGGGGTTGGGGGATACGCAGTATTTT.

This clonotype was picked up many times. This chain's CDR3 is CASSHPWTAEAFF. In nucleotides, the CDR3 is TGTGCCAGCAGCCACCCTTGGACTGCTGAAGCTTTCTTT. The V gene is TRBV12-3 or TRBV12-4, the J gene TRBJ1-1; no clear D. With 6 bases removed from V and 6 bases from J, the gap between germline ends came to 14 bases. The CDR3 spans 13 residues.

This clonotype was detected many times. This chain joins TRBV14 and TRBJ2-2, with D perhaps TRBD1 (6 bases). With 5 bases removed from V and 4 bases from J, the gap between germline ends came to 11 bases. The CDR3 is made up of 14 amino acids. Germline V CDR1 and CDR2: SGHDN, FVKESK. The CDR3 DNA sequence: TGTGCCAGCAGCACCCCACAGGGCACCGGGGAGCTGTTTTTT. Protein sequence: CASSTPQGTGELFF.

In this sample, this clonotype turned up many times. The chain links TRBV11-1 to TRBJ2-1; the match to TRBD1 covers 8 bases. V lost 6 bases and J lost 4; bases outside the gene matches: 11. Germline-derived CDR1 and CDR2 are SGHAT and FQDESV (reference sequence). This CDR3 has 16 amino acids. CDR3 sequence (DNA): TGTGCCAGCAGACTCGACAGGGGCCTAGGTTACAATGAGCAGTTCTTC. This translates into CASRLDRGLGYNEQFF.

This clonotype has a handful of counts. The chain couples TRBV18 to TRBJ2-1; 13 bases agree with TRBD2. From germline, CDR1 is KGHSH and CDR2 LQKENI. CDR3 size: 15 residues. V was pared by 5 bases and J by 8 bases, with 6 bases of the junction left unmatched. This chain's CDR3 is CASSLLAGGRYEQFF. CDR3 coding DNA: TGTGCCAGCTCATTACTAGCGGGAGGGCGTTATGAGCAGTTCTTC.

This clonotype was recorded at least ten times. The J gene is TRBJ2-7, the V gene TRBV12-5; 8 bases line up with TRBD1. V shed 5 bases and J 4 bases; nucleotides not matched to a gene: 16. There are 17 residues in the CDR3. Germline V gene lookup returns CDR1 LGHNT and CDR2 FRNRAP. CDR3 DNA: TGTGCTAGTGGTACCCTTCTAGTGGGACAGGAATCATACGAGCAGTACTTC. Amino acid sequence: CASGTLLVGQESYEQYF.

This clonotype was detected only a few times. This chain uses TRBV20-1 with TRBJ1-1; D remains ambiguous. CDR3 length equals 13 residues. Germline values: CDR1 DFQATT, CDR2 SNEGSKA (reference sequence). V lost 0 bases, J lost 0 bases, and 5 bases lay in between. The CDR3 region has the DNA TGCAGTGCTAGAGATCAGGTGAACACTGAAGCTTTCTTT. This sequence encodes CSARDQVNTEAFF.

This clonotype was counted at least ten times. The rearrangement links TRBV28 to TRBJ2-3; 7 nucleotides match TRBD1. Germline assignment: CDR1 MDHEN and CDR2 SYDVKM. The CDR3 is made up of 15 amino acids. After removal of 6 bases from V and 4 bases from J, the junction contained 10 bases not matched to a gene. In nucleotides, the CDR3 is TGTGCCAGCAGCGAAATATACAGGGGAGCAGATACGCAGTATTTT. The encoded protein is CASSEIYRGADTQYF.

This clonotype came up many times. The CDR3 bases are TGTGCCAGCAGCCAGAGGGGACTAGGGGACTCCTACGAGCAGTACTTC. Its protein product is CASSQRGLGDSYEQYF. The chain uses TRBV14 and TRBJ2-7, with 8 positions matching TRBD2. The CDR3 length is 16 residues. V lost 3 bases, J lost 0 bases, and 7 bases stayed unmatched. Germline V gene sequence: CDR1 SGHDN, CDR2 FVKESK. The whole variable domain, filled in from reference TRBV14 and TRBJ2-7, reads EAGVTQFPSHSVIEKGQTVTLRCDPISGHDNLYWYRRVMGKEIKFLLHFVKESKQDESGMPNNRFLAERTGGTYSTLKVQPAELEDSGVYFCASSQRGLGDSYEQYFGPGTRLTVT.

The table lists this clonotype with many counts. The chain links TRBV20-1 to TRBJ2-1, with D possibly being TRBD2 (6 bases). CDR3 size: 12 residues. Germline lookup yields CDR1 DFQATT and CDR2 SNEGSKA (reference sequence). The V end was cut by 6 bases, the J end by 7 bases, with 13 bases between. CDR3 in amino acids: CSASDGGNEQFF. As DNA, the CDR3 is TGCAGTGCCAGCGATGGGGGGAATGAGCAGTTCTTC.

There are many counts of this clonotype. The genes are TRBV12-3 or TRBV12-4 and TRBJ1-2; D gene uncertain. This CDR3 region has 13 residues. Trimming took 2 bases from V and 1 from J, leaving 5 bases between them. CDR3 sequence: CASSLRVNYGYTF. The CDR3 DNA sequence: TGTGCCAGCAGTTTACGGGTTAACTATGGCTACACCTTC.

There are a few counts of this clonotype. The gene calls are TRBV12-3 or TRBV12-4 and TRBJ2-2, with 10 bases that match TRBD1. With V trimmed by 3 bases and J by 6 bases, 4 bases remained unmatched. The CDR3 has 15 residues. For the CDR3, the DNA is TGTGCCAGCAGTTTCGACAGGGGGCAATCCGGGGAGCTGTTTTTT. Amino acids: CASSFDRGQSGELFF.

This clonotype was recorded many times. The rearrangement joins TRBV12-3 or TRBV12-4 to TRBJ2-1; D not certain. Trimming shortened V by 3 bases and J by 8 bases, and 5 bases separated the two germline ends. The CDR3 consists of 11 residues. CDR3 amino acids: CASSFLYEQFF. DNA of the CDR3: TGTGCCAGCAGTTTTTTGTATGAGCAGTTCTTC.

This clonotype was observed once. Sequence at one end of the junction differs from germline and may be a read error. The rearrangement joins TRBV14 to TRBJ2-3; 9 bases map to TRBD1. CDR1 and CDR2 (germline): SGHDN, FVKESK. The CDR3 consists of 17 residues. CDR3 DNA: TGTTCCAGCAGCCAAGACCTGAGGACAGGGGGCACAGATACGCAGTATTTT. Translating it yields CSSSQDLRTGGTDTQYF.

This clonotype was observed at least ten times. The gene calls are TRBV19 and TRBJ1-1; D not resolved. Trimming cost V 7 bases and J 0 bases, with 9 bases left between them. Germline assignment: CDR1 LNHDA and CDR2 SQIVND (reference sequence). The CDR3 has 13 amino acids. DNA for the CDR3: TGTGCCAGTAACAGTCGGCTGAACACTGAAGCTTTCTTT. Its protein product is CASNSRLNTEAFF.

This clonotype has at least ten counts. The chain has TRBV9 and TRBJ1-1; D call uncertain. The CDR3 spans 12 residues. Trimming took off 4 bases at V and 4 bases at J, with 8 bases between the two ends. Germline V CDR1 and CDR2: SGDLS, YYNGEE. The CDR3 is CASSSGLTEAFF. The CDR3 bases are TGTGCCAGCAGCTCTGGCCTCACTGAAGCTTTCTTT.

The chain uses TRBV20-1 and TRBJ2-7; D possibly corresponds to TRBD1 (6 bases). The CDR3 covers 16 residues. Trimming pared 3 bases from V and 3 bases from J, leaving 21 bases between. CDR1 is DFQATT and CDR2 is SNEGSKA in the germline V gene (reference sequence). The CDR3 reads CSARISGAQGSYEQYF. As DNA, the CDR3 is TGCAGTGCTAGGATTTCCGGGGCTCAGGGGAGCTACGAGCAGTACTTC.

This clonotype was observed a handful of times. The gene calls are TRBV7-9 and TRBJ2-2, with D maybe TRBD2 (5 bases). Germline assignment: CDR1 SEHNR and CDR2 FQNEAQ (reference sequence). Trimming shortened V by 5 bases and J by 0 bases, and 13 bases separated the two germline ends. This CDR3 has 16 amino acids. CDR3 in amino acids: CASSSQEAANTGELFF. DNA for the CDR3: TGTGCCAGCAGCAGCCAGGAGGCCGCGAACACCGGGGAGCTGTTTTTT.

The V gene is TRBV24-1, the J gene TRBJ1-3; D is undetermined. The V end lost 3 bases, the J end lost 1 base, and 9 bases lay between the germline ends. CDR3 length equals 15 residues. Germline CDR1 is KGHDR and CDR2 is SFDVKD. The CDR3 coding sequence is TGTGCCACCAGTGATGTTACAACTTCTGGAAACACCATATATTTT. It translates to CATSDVTTSGNTIYF.

Only a few counts were recorded for this clonotype. The V gene is TRBV6-1, the J gene TRBJ2-7, with 8 positions matching TRBD1. CDR1 and CDR2 (germline): MNHNS, SASEGT. V was clipped by 10 bases and J by 0 bases; unmatched bases: 8. The CDR3 extends over 14 amino acids. The CDR3 DNA reads as TGTGCCACCAAGAGACAGGGGACCTCCTACGAGCAGTACTTC. This gives the protein CATKRQGTSYEQYF.

This clonotype has a count of ten or more. This rearrangement joins TRBV11-2 to TRBJ2-5; TRBD2 matches at 7 bases. The trim removed 4 bases at V and 11 bases at J, leaving 4 bases unmatched. CDR3 length equals 11 residues. Germline lookup yields CDR1 SGHAT and CDR2 FQNNGV. Written as DNA, the CDR3 is TGTGCCAGCAGCTCCGGGGGGATTCAGTACTTC. It yields the protein CASSSGGIQYF. The whole variable domain, filled in from reference TRBV11-2 and TRBJ2-5, reads EAGVAQSPRYKIIEKRQSVAFWCNPISGHATLYWYQQILGQGPKLLIQFQNNGVVDDSQLPKDRFSAERLKGVDSTLKIQPAKLEDSAVYLCASSSGGIQYFGPGTRLLVL.

J is TRBJ2-5 and V is TRBV7-8; 8 bases align to TRBD1. The germline gives CDR1 SGHVS, CDR2 FQNEAQ. Trimming took 5 bases from V and 1 from J; bases not matched to a gene: 21. The CDR3 runs to 20 residues. CDR3 sequence reads: CASSLSRDRTTPGPQETQYF. The CDR3 bases are TGTGCCAGCAGCCTCAGCCGGGACAGGACTACCCCGGGGCCCCAAGAGACCCAGTACTTC.